This T cell receptor beta chain was identified in a study of cytomegalovirus exposure and HLA in healthy donors. In the study overall: Earlier work reported 95 million to 130 million unique TCR beta sequences from 170 million or so T cells.

This CDR3 is built from 14 residues. Germline V gene data show CDR1 as WSHSY and CDR2 as SAAADI. Germline trimming cut 5 bases from V and 6 bases from J; bases unmatched to any gene: 10. Healthy bone marrow donors made up the donor group. PCR employed 60 Vbeta and 13 Jbeta primers. Using immunoSEQ multiplex PCR, the repertoire was profiled, and TCRdb retains in-frame clones only, with some absent. The profile shows approximately 150,000 clones, 82% of them singletons. This clone was observed a handful of times. This chain joins TRBV10-2 and TRBJ2-7, with TRBD1 matching 7 bases. The sample was PBMCs. The sequence came from a woman in her fifties or sixties in good health and CMV-seropositive. CDR3 DNA: TGCGCCAGCAGTTCGACAGGGACGCTCGGCGAGCAGTACTTC. It codes for CASSSTGTLGEQYF.